These 4 T cell receptor beta chains came from one sample sequenced in a study of tumor-infiltrating lymphocytes in primary liver carcinoma. Starting from 500 ng of total RNA, TCR beta cDNA was produced with a primer in the constant region. Employing slightly modified ARM-PCR, three nested multiplex PCR rounds were run, and these gave rise to the TCR beta libraries. A C-beta reverse primer was combined with TRBV1-TRBV30 forward primers in the first two PCR rounds, and each round had about 10 cycles. TCRdb reanalysed the multiplex PCR reads using MiXCR and keeps one entry per CDR3 protein. The sample lists about 300,000 distinct CDR3 sequences, less than 75% occurring once. Germline DNA was extracted too, while blood RNA derived from unsorted whole blood. The sample taken for sequencing was peripheral blood. These receptor sequences come from a man aged 40-50 years with primary liver carcinoma and hepatitis B virus infection.

On this clonotype: At one of its ends the junction is not consistent with the germline gene, which may arise from a read error. V usage is TRBV28 and J usage is TRBJ2-5; D perhaps matches TRBD1 (6 bases). This CDR3 has 14 residues. The germline V gene encodes CDR1 MDHEN and CDR2 SYDVKM. The CDR3 is CASSWGQLQETQYF. CDR3 DNA sequence: TGTGCCAGCAGTTGGGGACAACTCCAAGAGACCCAATACTTC. Based on the CDR3 plus reference TRBV28 and TRBJ2-5, the full variable domain is DVKVTQSSRYLVKRTGEKVFLECVQDMDHENMFWYRQDPGLGLRLIYFSYDVKMKEKGDIPEGYSVSREKKERFSLILESASTNQTSMYLCASSWGQLQETQYFGPGTRLLVL.

This sequence joins TRBV5-1 and TRBJ2-1; the match to TRBD2 covers 8 bases. Germline assignment: CDR1 SGHRS and CDR2 YFSETQ. V shed 4 bases and J 3 bases; nucleotides not matched to a gene: 6. This CDR3 spans 15 amino acids. The CDR3 DNA follows: TGCGCCAGCAGCAGATCCGGGACTAGCTACAATGAGCAGTTCTTC. Its translation: CASSRSGTSYNEQFF.

Comments on this clonotype: At one boundary the junction diverges from the germline segment, which might be a read error. This chain links TRBV2 with TRBJ2-1; 10 nucleotides match TRBD2. The CDR3 is 14 amino acids. Germline V gene data show CDR1 as SNHLY and CDR2 as FYNNEI. The chain's CDR3 is CASREASGSTEQLF. The CDR3 DNA reads TGTGCCAGCAGAGAGGCTAGCGGGAGCACTGAGCAGCTCTTC.

This clonotype has just one count. The chain is built from TRBV4-2 and TRBJ2-3; TRBD1 agrees at 10 bases. V lost 4 bases, J lost 2 bases, and 6 bases stayed unmatched. Per the germline V gene, CDR1 is LGHNA and CDR2 is YNFKEQ. The CDR3 is 16 residues long. As DNA, the CDR3 is TGTGCCAGCAGCCTCCTGGACAGGGGGGACACAGATACGCAGTATTTT. It is translated as CASSLLDRGDTDTQYF.